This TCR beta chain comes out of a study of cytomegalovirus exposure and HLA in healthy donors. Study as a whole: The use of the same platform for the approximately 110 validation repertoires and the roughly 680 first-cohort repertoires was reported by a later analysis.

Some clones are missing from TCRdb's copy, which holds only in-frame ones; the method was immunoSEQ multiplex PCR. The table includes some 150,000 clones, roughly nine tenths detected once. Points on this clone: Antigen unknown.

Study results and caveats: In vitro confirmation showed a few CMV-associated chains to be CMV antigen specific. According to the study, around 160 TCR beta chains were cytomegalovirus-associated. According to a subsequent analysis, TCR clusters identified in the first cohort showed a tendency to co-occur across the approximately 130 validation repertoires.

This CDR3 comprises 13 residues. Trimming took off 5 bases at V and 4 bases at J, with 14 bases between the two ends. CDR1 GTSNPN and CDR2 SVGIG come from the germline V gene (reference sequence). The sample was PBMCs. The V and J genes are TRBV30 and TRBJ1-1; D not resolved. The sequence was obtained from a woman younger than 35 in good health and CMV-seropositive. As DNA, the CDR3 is TGTGCCTGGTACGAGGGAGTAGGCACTGAAGCTTTCTTT. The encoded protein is CAWYEGVGTEAFF.